What follows are 23 T cell receptor beta chains derived from one specimen sequenced in a study of blood T cell repertoires in COVID-19. Data came from immunoSEQ multiplex PCR; TCRdb stores just in-frame clones and leaves some out. Of about 110,000 clones listed, less than 75% are singletons. Input material: peripheral blood. These TCRs come from a woman aged 60-75 years with acute or convalescent COVID-19.

This clone has a handful of counts. V is TRBV29-1 and J is TRBJ1-5, with 10 bases that match TRBD1. J was trimmed by 6 bases and V by 6 bases; bases with no gene match: 5. The CDR3 runs to 13 residues. Germline loops: CDR1 SQVTM, CDR2 ANQGSEA. The CDR3 region has the DNA TGCAGCGTCGGGACAGGGGTGGGTCAGCCCCAGCATTTT. Protein sequence: CSVGTGVGQPQHF. The variable domain in full, with the rest retrieved from reference TRBV29-1 and TRBJ1-5, is SAVISQKPSRDICQRGTSLTIQCQVDSQVTMMFWYRQQPGQSLTLIATANQGSEATYESGFVIDKFPISRPNLTFSTLTVSNMSPEDSSIYLCSVGTGVGQPQHFGDGTRLSIL.

The chain joins TRBV27 to TRBJ2-7, with 8 bases aligning to TRBD1. With V trimmed by 2 bases and J by 5 bases, 5 bases remained unmatched. This CDR3 has 14 residues. CDR1 is MNHEY, CDR2 SMNVEV, per germline (reference sequence). The CDR3 sequence: CASSLGQGGNEQYF. DNA of the CDR3: TGTGCCAGCAGTTTAGGACAGGGTGGAAACGAGCAGTACTTC.

The chain uses TRBV30 and TRBJ2-3, with D possibly matching TRBD1 (5 bases). This CDR3 has 11 residues. Trimming pared 5 bases from V and 4 bases from J, leaving 7 bases between. Germline CDR1 is GTSNPN and CDR2 is SVGIG (reference sequence). In DNA, the CDR3 is TGTGCCTGGGGACATTCAGATACGCAGTATTTT. This gives the protein CAWGHSDTQYF.

V gene TRBV4-2 combines with J gene TRBJ2-7; D possibly corresponds to TRBD2 (7 bases). Trimming removed 4 bases from V and 3 bases from J, with 16 bases in between. The germline V gene has CDR1 LGHNA and CDR2 YNFKEQ. This CDR3 contains 15 residues. The CDR3 bases are TGTGCCAGCAGCCGAGGGGGGGAAAGTAACTACGAGCAGTACTTC. It yields the protein CASSRGGESNYEQYF.

The chain is built from TRBV9 and TRBJ2-3; TRBD2 agrees at 7 bases. This CDR3 contains 15 residues. CDR1 and CDR2 from the germline V gene are SGDLS and YYNGEE. After removal of 3 bases from V and 4 bases from J, the junction contained 8 bases not matched to a gene. DNA for the CDR3: TGTGCCAGCAGCGGACTAGCTAGAGGTCCAGATACGCAGTATTTT. Translated: CASSGLARGPDTQYF.

The V gene is TRBV4-2, the J gene TRBJ1-2, with TRBD1 as a possible D gene (6 bases). Trimming stripped 2 bases from V and 4 bases from J, with 26 bases between. The CDR3 totals 19 residues. Per germline, CDR1 LGHNA and CDR2 YNFKEQ. CDR3 sequence reads: CASSQPTGLRGADLYGYTF. The DNA for the CDR3 is TGTGCCAGCAGCCAACCCACCGGCCTCCGGGGGGCGGACCTCTATGGCTACACCTTC.

The chain carries TRBV27 and TRBJ2-2; 12 bases are a match to TRBD2. CDR3 size: 15 residues. Germline loops: CDR1 MNHEY, CDR2 SMNVEV (reference sequence). The trim removed 6 bases at V and 5 bases at J, leaving 4 bases unmatched. CDR3 nucleotides: TGTGCCAGCAGGTCCACTAGCGGGGGGACCGGGGAGCTGTTTTTT. Protein product: CASRSTSGGTGELFF.

This chain joins TRBV3-1 (or the pseudogene TRBV3-2) and TRBJ2-3, with 15 bases lining up with TRBD2. Germline CDR1 is LGHDT and CDR2 is YNNKEL (reference sequence). The V gene end was trimmed by 3 bases and the J gene end by 5 bases; junction bases not matched to a gene: 6. The CDR3 is made up of 17 amino acids. CDR3: CASSQTGLAGGQDTQYF. As DNA, the CDR3 is TGTGCCAGCAGCCAGACCGGACTAGCGGGGGGGCAAGATACGCAGTATTTT.

This clone came up a few times. This chain connects TRBV28 to TRBJ1-2; D might be TRBD1 (6 bases). Germline assignment: CDR1 MDHEN and CDR2 SYDVKM. V lost 8 bases and J lost 5, with 9 bases in between. This CDR3 is built from 11 residues. The CDR3 region is CASDTGYGYTF. For the CDR3, the DNA is TGTGCCAGCGATACAGGGTATGGCTACACCTTC.

This clone was seen a handful of times. The chain combines TRBV6-2 or TRBV6-3 with TRBJ2-7, with 9 bases that match TRBD1. The CDR3 sequence is 15 residues long. The germline V gene has CDR1 MNHEY and CDR2 SVGEGT. With V trimmed by 3 bases and J by 2 bases, 5 bases remained unmatched. The DNA for the CDR3 is TGTGCCAGCAGTTATGTCGGGACAGGGCCCTACGAGCAGTACTTC. It is translated as CASSYVGTGPYEQYF.

The chain carries TRBV7-2 and TRBJ2-7; TRBD2 aligns across 7 bases. There are 17 residues in the CDR3. V trimming: 0 bases; J trimming: 0 bases; junction bases outside the gene matches: 8. Germline V gene data show CDR1 as SGHTA and CDR2 as FQGNSA. The CDR3 nucleotides read TGTGCCAGCAGCTTAGCGGGCGGGGGTTATAGCTCCTACGAGCAGTACTTC. Protein sequence: CASSLAGGGYSSYEQYF. The complete variable domain, with remaining parts taken from reference TRBV7-2 and TRBJ2-7, reads GAGVSQSPSNKVTEKGKDVELRCDPISGHTALYWYRQSLGQGLEFLIYFQGNSAPDKSGLPSDRFSAERTGGSVSTLTIQRTQQEDSAVYLCASSLAGGGYSSYEQYFGPGTRLTVT.

This clone was detected a few times. The genes are TRBV14 and TRBJ2-7; weak D call: TRBD1 (6 bases). The germline gives CDR1 SGHDN, CDR2 FVKESK. The V gene lost 3 bases and the J gene lost 0 bases, with 15 bases spanning the gap. The CDR3 extends over 16 amino acids. Written as DNA, the CDR3 is TGTGCCAGCAGCCAGGCTGACAGGAGGTCCTCCTACGAGCAGTACTTC. It specifies CASSQADRRSSYEQYF.

V usage is TRBV20-1 and J usage is TRBJ1-6; 7 nucleotides match TRBD1. V was clipped by 3 bases and J by 14 bases; unmatched bases: 4. CDR1 is DFQATT and CDR2 is SNEGSKA in the germline V gene (reference sequence). CDR3 length: 11 residues. This CDR3 reads CSASTDRTLHF. The DNA for the CDR3 is TGCAGTGCTAGCACGGACAGGACCCTCCACTTT.

V usage is TRBV3-1 (or the pseudogene TRBV3-2) and J usage is TRBJ2-2; D is perhaps TRBD2 (6 bases). Germline V lookup: CDR1 LGHDT, CDR2 YNNKEL (reference sequence). Between the trimmed V and J ends, which lost 4 bases and 9 bases, there was a span of 12 bases. The CDR3 is 13 amino acids. The CDR3: CASSLEGNRELFF. The CDR3 nucleotides are TGTGCCAGCAGCCTGGAGGGTAACCGGGAGCTGTTTTTT.

V is TRBV18 and J is TRBJ2-1, with 12 bases matching TRBD2. The CDR3 runs 18 residues. The germline V gene has CDR1 KGHSH and CDR2 LQKENI. The trim removed 3 bases at V and 9 bases at J, leaving 15 bases unmatched. For the CDR3, the DNA is TGTGCCAGCTCACCCTGGGACACGACTAGCGGGGGCCGGGGTGAGCAGTTCTTC. It encodes CASSPWDTTSGGRGEQFF. The full variable domain, rest sourced from reference TRBV18 and TRBJ2-1, is NAGVMQNPRHLVRRRGQEARLRCSPMKGHSHVYWYRQLPEEGLKFMVYLQKENIIDESGMPKERFSAEFPKEGPSILRIQQVVRGDSAAYFCASSPWDTTSGGRGEQFFGPGTRLTVL.

The V call is TRBV18, the J call TRBJ1-1; TRBD1 matches at 8 bases. V dropped 0 bases and J dropped 0; count of bases not matched to a gene: 3. The germline gives CDR1 KGHSH, CDR2 LQKENI. This CDR3 has 16 residues. CDR3: CASSPPGQAMNTEAFF. The CDR3 DNA reads TGTGCCAGCTCACCACCGGGACAGGCAATGAACACTGAAGCTTTCTTT.

In this sample, this clone turned up a few times. This chain joins TRBV3-1 (or the pseudogene TRBV3-2) and TRBJ1-4; a possible D gene is TRBD1 (5 bases). CDR3 length: 15 residues. V lost 4 bases, J lost 3 bases, and 12 bases lay in between. CDR1 and CDR2 (germline): LGHDT, YNNKEL (reference sequence). CDR3 nucleotides: TGTGCCAGCAGCCTGCAGGGTACAGCTAATGAAAAACTGTTTTTT. It is translated as CASSLQGTANEKLFF.

The J gene is TRBJ2-1, the V gene TRBV28, with D perhaps matching TRBD1 (6 bases). The CDR3 runs 14 residues. V gave up 7 bases and J gave up 5 bases, with 15 bases separating them. Per the germline V gene, CDR1 is MDHEN and CDR2 is SYDVKM. In DNA form, the CDR3 reads TGTGCCAGCATCCTGGGGGCCCAAAACAATGAGCAGTTCTTC. Protein sequence: CASILGAQNNEQFF.

V is TRBV18 and J is TRBJ2-7; TRBD1 aligns across 10 bases. The CDR3 runs 14 residues. CDR1 is KGHSH and CDR2 is LQKENI in the germline V gene. With V trimmed by 3 bases and J by 5 bases, 4 bases remained unmatched. CDR3 in DNA: TGTGCCAGCTCACCGGGACAGGGGAACCACGAGCAGTACTTC. Translating gives CASSPGQGNHEQYF.

This clone appeared many times. The chain uses TRBV27 and TRBJ1-2, with 8 bases that match TRBD1. V trimming: 5 bases; J trimming: 6 bases; junction bases outside the gene matches: 14. The CDR3 contains 16 residues. From germline, CDR1 is MNHEY and CDR2 SMNVEV (reference sequence). CDR3 region: CASSPTGGRGYNGYTF. CDR3 bases: TGTGCCAGCAGTCCTACAGGGGGTAGAGGGTATAATGGCTACACCTTC.

The chain combines TRBV10-3 with TRBJ1-2; D is unclear. Germline assignment: CDR1 ENHRY and CDR2 SYGVKD. Deletions cut 6 bases from V and 5 bases from J, with 19 bases between. This CDR3 has 15 residues. The chain's CDR3 is CAIRHQTLTEYGYTF. CDR3 DNA sequence: TGTGCCATCAGACATCAGACGCTCACGGAGTATGGCTACACCTTC.

The table lists this clone with a few counts. The chain uses TRBV5-1 and TRBJ1-2; no clear D. Germline V gene data show CDR1 as SGHRS and CDR2 as YFSETQ. CDR3 size: 16 residues. Between the trimmed V and J ends, which lost 0 bases and 0 bases, there was a span of 12 bases. Written as DNA, the CDR3 is TGCGCCAGCAGCTTGGTGCGCCCACGGGCTAACTATGGCTACACCTTC. It encodes CASSLVRPRANYGYTF. The complete variable domain, with remaining parts taken from reference TRBV5-1 and TRBJ1-2, reads KAGVTQTPRYLIKTRGQQVTLSCSPISGHRSVSWYQQTPGQGLQFLFEYFSETQRNKGNFPGRFSGRQFSNSRSEMNVSTLELGDSALYLCASSLVRPRANYGYTFGSGTRLTVV.

The V gene is TRBV4-3, the J gene TRBJ1-2, with TRBD1 matching 11 bases. The trim removed 4 bases at V and 7 bases at J, leaving 8 bases unmatched. This CDR3 has 15 amino acids. Per the germline V gene, CDR1 is LGHNA and CDR2 is YSLEER. CDR3 residues: CASSLLGQGAIGYTF. The CDR3 DNA follows: TGCGCCAGCAGCCTTCTTGGACAGGGGGCGATTGGCTACACCTTC.